This TCR beta chain was identified in a study of cytomegalovirus exposure and HLA in healthy donors (dated by TCRdb to 2015 to 2018). Turning to the overall study: In an earlier analysis of roughly 590 of the donors, 276 Gb of sequence data and some 100 million unique TCR beta sequences from 180 million or so T cells were reported. The study aimed to test whether signatures of past pathogen exposure could be identified by cataloging public T cell receptors. A later analysis re-analyzed previously published TCR beta repertoires from several hundred donors and added high-resolution HLA genotyping to study TCR occurrence patterns. Of the roughly 400 genotyped donors, around 81% fell in the genetic ancestry cluster associated with self-reported Caucasian donors. In an earlier analysis of roughly 540 of the donors, high-throughput TCR beta sequencing was used to judge whether each TCR beta V gene segment behaved as functional or pseudogenic. Class I and class II HLA loci were covered by the typing at four-digit resolution. Around 300 gigabases of sequencing data and tens of millions of unique TCR sequences were included in an early release covering 550 to 800 HLA-typed donors. A later genetic analysis took genome-wide SNP genotypes for about 65% of the 666 donors and used that subset as a discovery cohort. The study profiled the T cell repertoires of under 850 subjects by immunosequencing and related them to cytomegalovirus serostatus. High-throughput TCR immunosequencing, statistical association of individual TCRs with disease status, and machine learning were combined to predict cytomegalovirus infection status. In addition to the first cohort of about 650 subjects, a separate validation cohort of 130 or so different subjects was used. Rather than drawing on any new phenotypic data, the later analysis identified candidate immune exposures from TCR beta sequences and the way those sequences occurred across donors. All discovery cohort repertoires had been generated on a single sequencing platform. Donor age, sex, ethnicity and CMV serostatus were compiled together with the repertoire data. Among 398 genotyped donors of the cohort, an average of about 240,000 unique TCR beta nucleotide sequences were sequenced per donor, roughly 20% of them non-productive. Roughly 5 DR-DQ haplotypes were handled as single units for association and clustering because linkage in the cohort was strong. Typing coverage varied by locus: about 629-630 donors for A, B, C, DRB1 and DQB1; more than 500 for DQA1; some 610 for DPA1; roughly 450 for DPB1. What the work shows at the level of the full study, not this receptor alone: Immune exposure information for the cohort was limited to CMV serostatus. In a later analysis, 16,951 TCR beta sequences were associated with specific HLA alleles at a false discovery rate of 0.05. The earlier analysis of approximately 590 of the donors excluded 15 to 20 rarely observed V segments, including chromosome 9 orphons, because counts were too low. The authors suggested that the approach could potentially be extended to other disease states and immunological phenotypes. Some IMGT-functional V segments, including TRBV6-2 and TRBV6-3, could not be told apart with the 87-base-pair reads, so those segments were excluded. A further reported finding was that TCR beta sequences accurately predicted the HLA-A and HLA-B alleles for most subjects in the first cohort. Most TCR sequences were seen in very few donors, while some public TCRs were found in many individuals. The classifier was reported to diagnose cytomegalovirus status with high specificity and sensitivity in both the original and validation cohorts. A later analysis found that TCR association rates varied across HLA loci, with DRB1 alleles showing the most associated TCRs and HLA-C alleles the fewest. In a later genetic analysis, a missense DCLRE1C variant was associated with V-gene and J-gene trimming of TCR beta chains, and the association was replicated in an independent cohort. The presence/absence analyses assumed that sequencing depth was roughly uniform across donors, and that assumption may not be true. In the study, some 160 TCR beta chains were listed as associated with cytomegalovirus. This cohort had only TCR beta chains sequenced, and the lack of alpha or paired-chain data limited which features could be detected. In a later genetic analysis, fewer N-insertions in productive TCRs were reported among donors in an Asian-associated ancestry cluster than the roughly 700-donor mean. HLA typing was unavailable for some donors at each locus, so association tests used only the typed subset. Broadly in line with IMGT annotations, most TCR beta V segments showed up in productive rearrangements about 87% or about 30% of the time in an earlier analysis of several hundred of the donors. A later analysis found that most CMV-associated TCR beta chains appeared HLA-restricted, with HLA associations seemingly driven largely by CMV exposure. In a later analysis, several top co-occurrence clusters were reported to appear linked to parvovirus B19, influenza, CMV and Epstein-Barr virus. Assigning TCR associations to individual alleles was difficult when HLA alleles, especially DR and DQ, strongly co-occurred. In vitro tests confirmed that a few of the cytomegalovirus-associated TCR beta chains recognize cytomegalovirus antigens. In a later analysis, HLA-associated TCR beta chains were found to be more clonally expanded and to have lower generation probabilities than equally common non-associated chains. Linkage disequilibrium might explain the correlated functional status among segregating V segments, but an unknown experimental factor could not be ruled out. The sequencing pipeline was judged likely to have produced a cluster of highly shared sequence variants as a technical artifact.

The cohort was made up of under 800 healthy bone marrow donors. At the time of sampling, every cohort member was nominally healthy, though immune exposures that went unrecorded were likely present. The donor was CMV seronegative and belonged to the group of 350 to 400 seronegative cohort members. A peripheral blood sample was provided by each donor, and peripheral blood mononuclear cells were used for TCR beta sequencing. Genomic DNA was extracted from the blood cell samples with the Qiagen DNeasy Blood Extraction Kit. CDR1 and CDR2 are drawn from the germline V gene: SGDLS, YYNGEE. Taken from cysteine to phenylalanine, the CDR3 has 15 residues. Here the CDR3 DNA is all that survives: 45 bases in frame from base 1. Cut back by 5 bases and 4 bases, the V and J ends lie 15 bases apart. Receptors were amplified or captured by the immunoSEQ multiplex PCR assay. For the multiplex PCR, a mixture combining 60 forward primers for TCR Vbeta segments and 13 reverse primers for TCR Jbeta segments was used. The CDR3 region of rearranged TCR beta genes was amplified from genomic DNA by a multiplex PCR assay. The amplified TCR beta libraries were sequenced on the Illumina HiSeq System as 87-base-pair reads. Per the source publication's procedure: A later analysis counted 75 million to 100 million unique TCR beta chains across the 500 to 850 repertoires, and some 12 million of these chains were shared by at least two donors. Raw reads were error-corrected and collapsed into unique sequences with a nearest-neighbor algorithm that merged closely related sequences to remove PCR and sequencing errors. To assign V, D and J gene segments, CDR3 sequences were aligned to IMGT reference sequences. For a sequence to be retained, a match of at least six nucleotides to both a V gene segment and a J gene segment was required. A rearrangement counted as productive if the CDR3 had no stop codons and remained in frame with V and J, and every other rearrangement counted as non-productive. CDR3 was defined by IMGT convention, running from the second conserved V-encoded cysteine to the conserved J-encoded phenylalanine. Sequences without an unambiguous match to a single V gene segment were excluded from the earlier analysis of a few hundred of the donors. In an earlier analysis of 587 of the donors, V segments were called functional above 56.7% productive rearrangements and were called segregating when the between-donor standard deviation exceeded 5%. A statistical classification framework was built for diagnosing cytomegalovirus status from the catalog of TCR beta chain sequences. In a later analysis, V and J genes were assigned by comparing TCR nucleotide sequences against IMGT/GENE-DB human TR gene sequences. A later analysis assigned CDR3 sequences and most-parsimonious VDJ recombination scenarios with the TCRdist pipeline. In a later analysis, every TCR beta chain was defined by the combination of its CDR3 amino acid sequence and its V-gene family, and reads without a unique V-gene family were dropped. A later analysis removed 550 to 700 highly shared, low-generation-probability nucleotide sequences to deal with suspected cross-contamination and a sequencing artifact. In a later analysis, a clonal expansion index was calculated for each public chain from normalized within-repertoire ranks of inferred template counts. A later analysis computed generation probabilities with a VDJ recombination model fitted to out-of-frame rearrangements, and checked the results against IGoR. In a later analysis, TCR-TCR, TCR-HLA and TCR-CMV co-occurrence was scored with hypergeometric tests, and a repertoire-size bias correction was applied to TCR pairs. False discovery rates were estimated in a later analysis by permuting HLA or CMV assignments 20 times. A later analysis grouped co-occurring TCRs with DBSCAN, adding TCRdist sequence similarity when clustering within HLA-allele-positive subsets. Co-occurrence clustering excluded repertoires with fewer than 30,000 or more than 120,000 public chains, plus five with anomalous nucleotide sharing. As stored in TCRdb, this immuneACCESS dataset retains in-frame rearrangements with V and J assigned. A fraction of the clones does not appear; measured against another copy, unresolved V genes explain less than half of the discrepancy, and the remainder lacks a known reason. V and J calls and clone size are given by that table; D and trimming were obtained from the DNA. This sample has 150,000 or so clones in its table, and 80% of those were observed once. The top ten hold around 2.5% of the sample.

Comments on this clone: Which antigen it targets is not known. No base-level quality is on record; no much larger clone is a single base apart.

Input material: PBMCs. Rearrangement joined TRBV9 to TRBJ2-2, with the D gene not confidently named. This TCR derives from a man aged 50 to 59 in good health and CMV-seronegative. The CDR3 protein is CASSPVGHGTGELFF. The DNA is TGTGCCAGCAGTCCTGTGGGCCACGGCACCGGGGAGCTGTTTTTT.